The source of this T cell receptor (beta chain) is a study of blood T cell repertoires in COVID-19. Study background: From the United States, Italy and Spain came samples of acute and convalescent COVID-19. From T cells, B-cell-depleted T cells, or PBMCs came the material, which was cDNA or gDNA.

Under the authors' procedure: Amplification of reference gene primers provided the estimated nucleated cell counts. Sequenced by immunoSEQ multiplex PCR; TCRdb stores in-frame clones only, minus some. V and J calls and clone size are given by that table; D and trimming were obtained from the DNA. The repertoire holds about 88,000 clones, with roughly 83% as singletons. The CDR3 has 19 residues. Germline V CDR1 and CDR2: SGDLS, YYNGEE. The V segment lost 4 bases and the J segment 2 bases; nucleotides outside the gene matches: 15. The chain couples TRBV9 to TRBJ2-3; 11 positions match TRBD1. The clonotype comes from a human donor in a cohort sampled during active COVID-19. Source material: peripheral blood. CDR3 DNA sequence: TGTGCCAGCAGCCTCCCCGGGACAGGGGGAACCACGAACACAGATACGCAGTATTTT. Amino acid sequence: CASSLPGTGGTTNTDTQYF.